This T cell receptor (beta chain) originates from a study of blood T cell repertoires in COVID-19 (dated by TCRdb to 2018 to 2021). General notes on the study: Samples covering the acute and convalescent phases of COVID-19 were provided by collaborators in the United States, Italy and Spain. The material from the prospective study consisted of cDNA or gDNA derived from T cells, B-cell-depleted T cells, or PBMCs. The dataset comprised deeply sampled blood TCRbeta repertoires from subjects exposed to, actively infected with, or recovered from COVID-19. A freely available public database, intended as a resource for researchers studying the immune response to SARS-CoV-2, is where the repertoires were released. Samples were obtained from the ongoing ImmuneRACE study (first 160 participants) and from roughly 1,300 subjects provided by 6 global collaborators. Sample metadata almost always included a de-identified subject ID, COVID-19 status, age in years and sex. Where HLA class I and class II types were available, the types were taken from metadata supplied by the sample provider, not from assay-based typing.

Paper-wide results and their limitations: The amount of clinical and demographic metadata varied by source and participant and was provided uncurated.

The immunoSEQ Assay, a bias-controlled multiplex PCR, was used to amplify TCRbeta CDR3 regions from genomic DNA. The original methods were these. Within the assay, amplification of reference gene primers was used to estimate how many nucleated cells each sample contained. To quantify the absolute abundance of each unique TCRbeta CDR3 rearrangement, sequence reads were collapsed and filtered. For each sample, productive Simpson clonality was calculated as the square root of Simpson's diversity index across productive rearrangements. TCRdb carries this immuneACCESS record with in-frame sequences only. Its versions omit some clonotypes, under half of them owing to an unresolved V gene in the studies checked, with the rest unexplained. Clonal size and the V and J genes are those of that table, whereas D and trimming came from the DNA. This sample lists 180,000 or so clones; 86% were detected once. The ten largest make up 7.5% to 10% of the sample.

Reading from cysteine to phenylalanine, the CDR3 counts 14 amino acids. The DNA shown is the 42-base CDR3, in frame from base 1. V is cut back by 7 bases and J by 5 bases, with 11 bases in the junction unmatched. Taken from the germline V gene (reference sequence), the CDR1 and CDR2 loops are MNHEY and SMNVEV. A note on this clone: What antigen it recognizes has not been identified. Base qualities are not provided; no much larger clone lies one nucleotide away.

Enrolling through a virtual design, the prospective study's participants ranged in age from about 18 to 89 years and lived across some 23 United States geographic areas. To assign participants to cohorts, the prospective study relied on clinical history that participants themselves reported in a screening survey and a study questionnaire. For ImmuneRACE Cohort 3, a participant was defined as recovered based on two consecutive negative NP/OP PCR tests, clearance by a healthcare professional, or resolution of symptoms. Mobile phlebotomists in the prospective study collected whole blood, serum and a nasopharyngeal or oropharyngeal swab from every participant. Additional blood draws and questionnaires over an approximately 2-month period could optionally be provided by prospective study participants. Before DNA extraction, blood samples from the prospective study were shipped at room temperature or frozen.

The TCR comes from a woman aged 25 to 39 who had recovered from COVID-19. The V and J segments used are TRBV27 and TRBJ2-7, and TRBD1 aligns with 7 junction nucleotides. The source material was PBMCs or T cells enriched from blood (not recorded which). The CDR3 is CASTPTGYPNEQYF. In nucleotides, the sequence is TGTGCCAGCACCCCGACAGGGTATCCCAACGAGCAGTACTTC.